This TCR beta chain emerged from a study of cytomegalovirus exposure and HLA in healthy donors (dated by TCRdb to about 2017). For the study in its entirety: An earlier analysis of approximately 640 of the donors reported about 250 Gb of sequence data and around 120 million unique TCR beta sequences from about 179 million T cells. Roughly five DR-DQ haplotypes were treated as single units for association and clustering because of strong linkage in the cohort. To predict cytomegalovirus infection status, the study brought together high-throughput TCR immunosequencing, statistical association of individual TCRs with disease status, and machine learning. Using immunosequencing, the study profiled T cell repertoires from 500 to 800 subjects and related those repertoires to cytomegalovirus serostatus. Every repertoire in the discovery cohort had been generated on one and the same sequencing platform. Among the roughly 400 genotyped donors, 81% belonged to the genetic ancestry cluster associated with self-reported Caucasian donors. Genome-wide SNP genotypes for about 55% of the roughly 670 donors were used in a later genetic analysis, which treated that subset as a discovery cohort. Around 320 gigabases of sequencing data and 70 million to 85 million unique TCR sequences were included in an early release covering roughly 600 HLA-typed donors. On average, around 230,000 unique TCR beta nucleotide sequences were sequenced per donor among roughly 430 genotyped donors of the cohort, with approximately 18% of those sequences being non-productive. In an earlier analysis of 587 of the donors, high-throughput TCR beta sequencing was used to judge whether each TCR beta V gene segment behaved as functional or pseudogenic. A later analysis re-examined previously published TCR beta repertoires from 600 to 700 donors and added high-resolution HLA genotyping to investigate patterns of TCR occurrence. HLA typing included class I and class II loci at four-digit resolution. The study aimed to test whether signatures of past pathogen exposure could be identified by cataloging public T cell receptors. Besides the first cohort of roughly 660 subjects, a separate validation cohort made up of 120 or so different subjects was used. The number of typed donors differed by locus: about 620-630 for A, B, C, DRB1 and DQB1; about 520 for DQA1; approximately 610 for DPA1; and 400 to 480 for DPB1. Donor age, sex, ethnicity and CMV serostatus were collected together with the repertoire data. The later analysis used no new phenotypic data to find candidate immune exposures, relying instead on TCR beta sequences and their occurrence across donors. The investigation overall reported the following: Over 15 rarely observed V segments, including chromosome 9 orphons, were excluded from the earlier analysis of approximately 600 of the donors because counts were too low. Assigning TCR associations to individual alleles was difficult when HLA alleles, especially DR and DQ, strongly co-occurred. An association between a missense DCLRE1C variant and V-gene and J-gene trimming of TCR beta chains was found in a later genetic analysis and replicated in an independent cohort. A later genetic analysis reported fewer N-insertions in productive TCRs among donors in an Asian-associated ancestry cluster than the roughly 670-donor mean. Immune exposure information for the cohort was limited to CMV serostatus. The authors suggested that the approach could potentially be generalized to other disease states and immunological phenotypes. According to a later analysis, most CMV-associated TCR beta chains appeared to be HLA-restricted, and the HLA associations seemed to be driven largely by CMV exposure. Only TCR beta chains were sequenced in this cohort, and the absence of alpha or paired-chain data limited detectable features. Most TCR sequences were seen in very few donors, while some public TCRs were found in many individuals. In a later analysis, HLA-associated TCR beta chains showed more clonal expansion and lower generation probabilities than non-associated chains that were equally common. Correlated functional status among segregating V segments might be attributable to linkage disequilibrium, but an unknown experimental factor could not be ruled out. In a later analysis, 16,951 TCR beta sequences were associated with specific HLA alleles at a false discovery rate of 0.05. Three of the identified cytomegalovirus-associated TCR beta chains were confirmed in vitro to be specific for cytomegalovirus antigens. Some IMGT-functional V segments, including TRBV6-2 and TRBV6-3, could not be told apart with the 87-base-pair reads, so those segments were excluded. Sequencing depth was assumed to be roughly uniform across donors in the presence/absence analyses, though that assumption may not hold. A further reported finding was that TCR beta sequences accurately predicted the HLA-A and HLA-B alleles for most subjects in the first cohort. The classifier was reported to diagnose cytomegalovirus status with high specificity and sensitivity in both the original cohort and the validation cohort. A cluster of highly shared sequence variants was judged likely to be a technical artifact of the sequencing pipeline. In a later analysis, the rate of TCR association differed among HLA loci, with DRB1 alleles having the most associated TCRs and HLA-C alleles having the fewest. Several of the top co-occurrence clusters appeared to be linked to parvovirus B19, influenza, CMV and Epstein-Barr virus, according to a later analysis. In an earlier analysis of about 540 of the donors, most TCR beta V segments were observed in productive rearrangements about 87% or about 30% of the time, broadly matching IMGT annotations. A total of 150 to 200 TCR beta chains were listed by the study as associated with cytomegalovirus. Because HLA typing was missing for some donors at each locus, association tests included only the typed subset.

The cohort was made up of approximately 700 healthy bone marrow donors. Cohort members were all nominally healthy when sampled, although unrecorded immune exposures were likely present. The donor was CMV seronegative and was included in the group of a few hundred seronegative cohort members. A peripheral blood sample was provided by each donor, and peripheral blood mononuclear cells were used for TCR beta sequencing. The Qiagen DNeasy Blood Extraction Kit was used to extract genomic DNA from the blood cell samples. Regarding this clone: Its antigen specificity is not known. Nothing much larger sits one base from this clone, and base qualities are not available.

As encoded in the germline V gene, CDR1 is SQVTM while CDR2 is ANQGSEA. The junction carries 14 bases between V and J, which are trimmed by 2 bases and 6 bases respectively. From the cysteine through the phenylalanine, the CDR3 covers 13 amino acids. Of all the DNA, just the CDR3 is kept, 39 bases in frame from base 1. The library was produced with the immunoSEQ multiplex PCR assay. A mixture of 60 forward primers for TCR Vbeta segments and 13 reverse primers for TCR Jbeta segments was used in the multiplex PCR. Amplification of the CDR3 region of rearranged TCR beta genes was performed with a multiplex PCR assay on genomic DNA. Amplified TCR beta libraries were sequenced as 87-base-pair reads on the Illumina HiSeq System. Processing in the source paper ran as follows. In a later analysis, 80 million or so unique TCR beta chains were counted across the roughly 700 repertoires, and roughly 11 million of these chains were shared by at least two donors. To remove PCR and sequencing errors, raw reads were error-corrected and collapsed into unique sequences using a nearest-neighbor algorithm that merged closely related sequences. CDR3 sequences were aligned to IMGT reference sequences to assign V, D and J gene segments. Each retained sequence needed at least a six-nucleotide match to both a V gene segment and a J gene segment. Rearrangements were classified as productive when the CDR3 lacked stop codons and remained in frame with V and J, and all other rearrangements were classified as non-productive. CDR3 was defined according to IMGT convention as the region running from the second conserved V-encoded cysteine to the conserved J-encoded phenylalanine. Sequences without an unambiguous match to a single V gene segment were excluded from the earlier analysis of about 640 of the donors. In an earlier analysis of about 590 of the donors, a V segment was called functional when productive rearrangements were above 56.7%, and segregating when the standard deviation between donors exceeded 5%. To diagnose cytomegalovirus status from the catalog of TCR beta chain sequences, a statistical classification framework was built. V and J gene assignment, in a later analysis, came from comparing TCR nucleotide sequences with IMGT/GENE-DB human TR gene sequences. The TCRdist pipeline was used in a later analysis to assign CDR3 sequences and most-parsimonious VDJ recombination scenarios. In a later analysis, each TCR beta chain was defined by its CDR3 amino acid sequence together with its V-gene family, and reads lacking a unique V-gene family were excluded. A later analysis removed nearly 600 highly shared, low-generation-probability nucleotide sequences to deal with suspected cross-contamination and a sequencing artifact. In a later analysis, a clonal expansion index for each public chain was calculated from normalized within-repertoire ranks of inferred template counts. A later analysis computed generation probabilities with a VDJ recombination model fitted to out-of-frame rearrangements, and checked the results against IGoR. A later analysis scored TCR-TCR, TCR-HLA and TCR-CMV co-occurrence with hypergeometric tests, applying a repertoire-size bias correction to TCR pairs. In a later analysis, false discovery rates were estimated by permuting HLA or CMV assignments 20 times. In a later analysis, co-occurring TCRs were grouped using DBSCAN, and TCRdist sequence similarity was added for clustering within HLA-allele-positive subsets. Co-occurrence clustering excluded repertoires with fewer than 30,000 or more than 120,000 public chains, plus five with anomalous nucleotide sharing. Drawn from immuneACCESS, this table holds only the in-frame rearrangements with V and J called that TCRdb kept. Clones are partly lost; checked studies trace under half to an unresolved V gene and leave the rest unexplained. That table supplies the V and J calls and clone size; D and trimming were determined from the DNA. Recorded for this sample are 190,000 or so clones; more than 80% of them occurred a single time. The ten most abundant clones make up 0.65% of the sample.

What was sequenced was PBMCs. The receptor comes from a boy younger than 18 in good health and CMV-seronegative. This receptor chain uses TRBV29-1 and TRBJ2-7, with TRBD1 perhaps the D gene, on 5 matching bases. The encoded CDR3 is CSVENQGLGEQYF. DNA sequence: TGCAGCGTTGAAAATCAGGGCTTGGGCGAGCAGTACTTC.